A selection of T cell receptor beta chains follows, all from one sample in a study of cytomegalovirus exposure and HLA in healthy donors. This table comes from immunoSEQ multiplex PCR, and its TCRdb copy is limited to in-frame clones, with some not included. The data contain some 160,000 clones, over 8% of them singletons. Sequencing was done on a sample of PBMCs. All receptors come from a male donor in good health and CMV-seronegative. Each CDR3 is given with its conserved first and last residue. The D gene is left open where the match is weak. Size values are once, few and many counts, or a class for expanded clones, and some rows have none.

v_call	clone_size	d_call	cdr3_length	j_call	cdr3_nt	cdr3_aa
TRBV4-3	.	.	15	TRBJ2-5	TGCGCCAGCAGCCAAGGGAGGGGAGGATCGGAGACCCAGTACTTC	CASSQGRGGSETQYF
TRBV28	few	.	15	TRBJ1-1	TGTGCCAGCAGTTTATTCGTACAGGCAAAGGAGGGAGCTTTCTTT	CASSLFVQAKEGAFF
TRBV30	.	TRBD1	13	TRBJ1-3	TGTGCCTGTCGACAGGGGACTGGAAACACCATATATTTT	CACRQGTGNTIYF
TRBV6-5	few	.	10	TRBJ1-2	TGTGCCAGCTGGAGCTATGGCTACACCTTC	CASWSYGYTF
TRBV10-3	few	.	13	TRBJ1-2	TGTGCCATCAGTGACAGGGTGGGGTATGGCTACACCTTC	CAISDRVGYGYTF
TRBV6-1	few	.	13	TRBJ2-7	TGTGCCGAGGGAACTAGTCTCATCCACGAGCAGTACTTC	CAEGTSLIHEQYF
TRBV7-2	.	.	15	TRBJ1-5	TGTGCCAGCAGCTACAGGGTGAGGAGCAATCAGCCCCAGCATTTT	CASSYRVRSNQPQHF
TRBV5-6	.	TRBD1	15	TRBJ1-4	TGTGCCAGCAGCTTGGGGGCAGGGGGTCTGGAAAAACTGTTTTTT	CASSLGAGGLEKLFF
TRBV4-1	.	TRBD1	16	TRBJ1-4	TGCGCCAGCAGCCAGGACAGAGGGACAGGGGACGAAAAACTGTTTTTT	CASSQDRGTGDEKLFF
TRBV10-2	few	TRBD1	18	TRBJ1-5	TGCGCCAGCAGTAGGCAGGCGGTTGGGACAGGGAGCAATCAGCCCCAGCATTTT	CASSRQAVGTGSNQPQHF
TRBV9	few	TRBD1	14	TRBJ1-1	TGTGCCAGCAGCGGGACAGGGGGAGTGTCTGAAGCTTTCTTT	CASSGTGGVSEAFF
TRBV7-9	.	TRBD1	17	TRBJ1-1	TGTGCCAGCAGCCTACAACCTGGACAGGGAACGAACACTGAAGCTTTCTTT	CASSLQPGQGTNTEAFF
TRBV9	.	TRBD1	12	TRBJ1-3	TGTGCCAGCAGCGCGAGACAGGGCACCATATATTTT	CASSARQGTIYF
TRBV5-1	.	TRBD2	16	TRBJ2-2	TGCGCCAGCAGCTTGGCCCCCTTGACTAGCCGCGGGGAGCTGTTTTTT	CASSLAPLTSRGELFF
TRBV5-6	few	.	15	TRBJ1-3	TGTGCCAGCAGCTTGGGGGCCCGACATAGAAACACCATATATTTT	CASSLGARHRNTIYF
TRBV4-3	.	.	16	TRBJ1-4	TGCGCCAGCAGCCAAGATTGGGGCAGGAGTAATGAAAAACTGTTTTTT	CASSQDWGRSNEKLFF
TRBV7-2	.	.	16	TRBJ1-5	TGTGCCAGCAGCTTAGGTGGCATCACCAGGGTACAGCCCCAGCATTTT	CASSLGGITRVQPQHF
TRBV6-7	few	.	15	TRBJ2-7	TGTGCCAGCAGTTACACACCGTGTTGTCCCTACGAGCAGTACTTC	CASSYTPCCPYEQYF
TRBV9	.	.	15	TRBJ2-7	TGTGCCAGCAGCCCCTGGCAGGGCTTCACCTACGAGCAGTACTTC	CASSPWQGFTYEQYF
TRBV5-6	few	TRBD1	14	TRBJ1-2	TGTGCCAGCAGCCGCCGGGACAGTTACTATGGCTACACCTTC	CASSRRDSYYGYTF
TRBV28	few	TRBD1	15	TRBJ1-2	TGTGCCAGCAGTCTGTATGACAGGGTGGACTATGGCTACACCTTC	CASSLYDRVDYGYTF
TRBV5-5	few	TRBD2	15	TRBJ2-1	TGTGCCAGCAGCTCTAGCGGGAGGGCGGGGGATGAGCAGTTCTTC	CASSSSGRAGDEQFF
TRBV7-6	.	TRBD1	15	TRBJ1-2	TGTGCCAGCAGCTTAGAGGGACAGGCACGATATGGCTACACCTTC	CASSLEGQARYGYTF
TRBV6-5	few	.	13	TRBJ1-1	TGTGCCAGCAGATCCACAGCGAACACTGAAGCTTTCTTT	CASRSTANTEAFF
TRBV2	.	TRBD2	14	TRBJ2-2	TGTGCCAGCAGTGAGCGGGGGGTCGAGGGGGAGCTGTTTTTT	CASSERGVEGELFF